One sample yielded the 24 T cell receptor beta chains listed below, sequenced in a study of early stage breast cancer tumors. Data came from immunoSEQ multiplex PCR; TCRdb stores just in-frame clones and leaves some out. The profile covers 5,500 or so clones, with about 70% appearing a single time and 15% to 18% taken by the ten largest. The sequencing sample was made of breast tumor tissue. The receptors here all came from a person aged 55 to 69 with breast cancer.

Only a few counts were recorded for this clone. The chain combines TRBV6-1 with TRBJ1-5; 9 bases are a match to TRBD1. J lost 7 bases, V lost 2 bases, and 6 bases had no gene match. Germline CDR1 reads MNHNS; CDR2 reads SASEGT. This CDR3 is 15 amino acids long. CDR3 residues: CASSELGQGQQPQHF. Here the CDR3 DNA reads TGTGCCAGCAGTGAATTGGGACAGGGTCAGCAGCCCCAGCATTTT.

This sequence joins TRBV7-3 and TRBJ2-2; D remains ambiguous. CDR3 length: 12 residues. Trimming took off 3 bases at V and 8 bases at J, with 7 bases between the two ends. Looked up from germline, CDR1 is SGHTA and CDR2 is FQGTGA. The CDR3 DNA is TGTGCCAGCAGCTTCGGAGAGGGGGAGCTGTTTTTT. Protein: CASSFGEGELFF.

The chain links TRBV2 to TRBJ2-5; the D gene is possibly TRBD2 (7 bases). Trimming took 4 bases from V and 2 from J, leaving 17 bases between them. Germline CDR1 and CDR2: SNHLY and FYNNEI. This CDR3 contains 16 residues. Here the CDR3 reads CASSGGGLAVQETQYF. For the CDR3, the DNA is TGTGCCAGCAGTGGGGGGGGCCTAGCGGTACAAGAGACCCAGTACTTC.

In its sample, this clone was seen a few times. The chain has TRBV28 and TRBJ1-6, with 7 bases aligning to TRBD1. The CDR3 loop spans 14 amino acids. The J segment lost 7 bases and the V segment lost 7 bases, leaving 7 bases of the junction unmatched. CDR1 is MDHEN and CDR2 is SYDVKM in the germline V gene. CDR3 region: CASTYRGGNSPLHF. CDR3 in DNA: TGTGCCAGCACTTACAGGGGAGGAAATTCACCCCTCCACTTT.

This sequence joins TRBV4-2 and TRBJ1-5; unclear D gene. The CDR3 length is 14 residues. Germline-derived CDR1 and CDR2 are LGHNA and YNFKEQ. The V end lost 0 bases, the J end lost 5 bases, and 8 bases lay between the germline ends. The CDR3 loop reads CASSQEGTDQPQHF. Here the CDR3 DNA reads TGTGCCAGCAGCCAAGAAGGAACGGATCAGCCCCAGCATTTT.

There are a few counts of this clone. The CDR3 DNA follows: TGTGCCAGCACCGCGGGACACCGAGCCGGGGAGCTGTTTTTT. It translates to CASTAGHRAGELFF. This chain joins TRBV2 and TRBJ2-2; D possibly matches TRBD1 or TRBD2 (6 bases each). CDR3 size: 14 residues. The germline CDR1 and CDR2 sequences are SNHLY and FYNNEI. V was trimmed by 7 bases and J by 6 bases, leaving 15 bases between them.

The chain carries TRBV6-1 and TRBJ1-4; D is possibly TRBD1 (5 bases). Germline assignment: CDR1 MNHNS and CDR2 SASEGT. CDR3 size: 16 residues. Trimming took 0 bases from V and 5 from J, leaving 13 bases between them. This chain's CDR3 is CASSEASGLGNEKLFF. The CDR3 DNA sequence: TGTGCCAGCAGTGAAGCATCAGGGTTAGGGAATGAAAAACTGTTTTTT.

This chain uses TRBV6-4 with TRBJ1-6, with D unresolved. V was trimmed by 4 bases and J by 6 bases, leaving 13 bases between them. Germline V gives CDR1 MRHNA, CDR2 SNTAGT. There are 15 residues in the CDR3. CDR3 residues: CASSAEGDVNSPLHF. The CDR3 DNA reads as TGTGCCAGCAGTGCAGAGGGCGACGTTAATTCACCCCTCCACTTT.

The sample holds a few counts of this clone. V is TRBV7-9 and J is TRBJ2-5; no reliable D call. The CDR3 spans 12 residues. The V end lost 5 bases, the J end lost 0 bases, and 4 bases lay between the germline ends. Germline CDR1 SEHNR, CDR2 FQNEAQ (reference sequence). CDR3: CASSANQETQYF. The CDR3 nucleotides are TGTGCCAGCAGCGCGAACCAAGAGACCCAGTACTTC. The variable domain in full, completed from reference TRBV7-9 and TRBJ2-5, reads DTGVSQNPRHKITKRGQNVTFRCDPISEHNRLYWYRQTLGQGPEFLTYFQNEAQLEKSRLLSDRFSAERPKGSFSTLEIQRTEQGDSAMYLCASSANQETQYFGPGTRLLVL.

V gene TRBV4-3 combines with J gene TRBJ2-6; 8 bases are shared with TRBD1. V shed 1 base, J shed 3 bases, and the junction held 5 bases outside the gene matches. The CDR3 has 17 residues. Germline loops: CDR1 LGHNA, CDR2 YSLEER. CDR3 nucleotide sequence: TGCGCCAGCAGCCAAGGAACAGGGGGAGTTGGGGCCAACGTCCTGACTTTC. This sequence encodes CASSQGTGGVGANVLTF.

The chain couples TRBV5-4 to TRBJ2-3; TRBD1 or TRBD2 may be the D gene (5 bases each). Germline CDR1 SGHNT, CDR2 YYREEE (reference sequence). CDR3 length: 15 amino acids. The V end was cut by 1 base, the J end by 2 bases, with 11 bases between. The CDR3, as DNA: TGTGCCAGCAGCTTGCGGGGCCCAGCCACAGATACGCAGTATTTT. Its protein is CASSLRGPATDTQYF. The complete variable domain, with remaining parts taken from reference TRBV5-4 and TRBJ2-3, reads ETGVTQSPTHLIKTRGQQVTLRCSSQSGHNTVSWYQQALGQGPQFIFQYYREEENGRGNFPPRFSGLQFPNYSSELNVNALELDDSALYLCASSLRGPATDTQYFGPGTRLTVL.

The genes are TRBV28 and TRBJ2-2; no clear D gene. The CDR3 consists of 14 residues. Germline lookup yields CDR1 MDHEN and CDR2 SYDVKM. Trimming removed 3 bases at V and 4 bases at J, with 9 bases between. The CDR3 protein is CASSFWGATGELFF. The CDR3 DNA reads TGTGCCAGCAGTTTTTGGGGTGCCACCGGGGAGCTGTTTTTT.

The chain employs TRBV10-3 and TRBJ2-2; maybe TRBD1 (5 bases). V was trimmed by 6 bases and J by 2 bases, leaving 13 bases between them. CDR1 and CDR2 (germline): ENHRY, SYGVKD. The CDR3 has 15 amino acids. DNA for the CDR3: TGTGCCATCAGCGCCGACAGTTTTAACACCGGGGAGCTGTTTTTT. Its translation: CAISADSFNTGELFF.

The gene calls are TRBV28 and TRBJ1-1; no reliable D call. The CDR3 has 14 amino acids. Germline V CDR1 and CDR2: MDHEN, SYDVKM. Trimming removed 5 bases at V and 4 bases at J, with 14 bases between. The DNA of the CDR3 is TGTGCCAGCAGTCGATATTCGGGGTCCACTGAAGCTTTCTTT. This encodes CASSRYSGSTEAFF.

The chain uses TRBV10-3 and TRBJ2-3, with D unclear. This CDR3 has 14 residues. V lost 1 base, J lost 3 bases, and 8 bases lay in between. Looked up from germline, CDR1 is ENHRY and CDR2 is SYGVKD. CDR3 sequence: CAISEFGGTDTQYF. The CDR3 nucleotides read TGTGCCATCAGTGAGTTCGGTGGAACAGATACGCAGTATTTT.

This chain uses TRBV2 with TRBJ2-2; D may be TRBD1 or TRBD2 (5 bases each). Germline V lookup: CDR1 SNHLY, CDR2 FYNNEI. V was pared by 7 bases and J by 2 bases, with 11 bases between. This CDR3 region has 14 residues. CDR3 protein: CASIRDPNTGELFF. The DNA for the CDR3 is TGTGCCAGCATTAGGGACCCCAACACCGGGGAGCTGTTTTTT.

The chain recombines TRBV15 with TRBJ2-3; 11 nucleotides match TRBD1. Germline CDR1 reads LNHNV; CDR2 reads YYDKDF (reference sequence). The CDR3 runs 14 residues. V lost 9 bases, J lost 9 bases, and 11 bases stayed unmatched. The DNA of the CDR3 is TGTGCCACTACGGACAGGGGGCCACGAAGGACGCAGTATTTT. It specifies CATTDRGPRRTQYF.

In its sample, this clone was seen once. The CDR3 DNA follows: TGTGCCAGCGCGGCGGGGGGGAATGGTGAGACCCAGTACTTC. Its translation: CASAAGGNGETQYF. The J gene is TRBJ2-5, the V gene TRBV5-5; 9 bases align to TRBD2. Germline V lookup: CDR1 SGHKS, CDR2 YYEKEE (reference sequence). V dropped 7 bases and J dropped 5; count of bases not matched to a gene: 9. The CDR3 sequence is 14 residues long.

The chain is built from TRBV19 and TRBJ2-5, with TRBD1 identical over 7 bases. The CDR3 runs to 15 residues. V shed 3 bases and J 2 bases; nucleotides not matched to a gene: 6. The germline V gene encodes CDR1 LNHDA and CDR2 SQIVND (reference sequence). This chain's CDR3 is CASSMSTGAQETQYF. DNA for the CDR3: TGTGCCAGTAGTATGTCCACAGGGGCTCAAGAGACCCAGTACTTC.

This clone was recorded a few times. The chain carries TRBV7-3 and TRBJ1-1, with D possibly being TRBD1 (6 bases). The CDR3 sequence is 12 residues long. V lost 5 bases and J lost 6, with 10 bases in between. Germline CDR1 and CDR2: SGHTA and FQGTGA. The DNA of the CDR3 is TGTGCCAGCAGCCTACAGGGTTCTGAAGCTTTCTTT. It yields the protein CASSLQGSEAFF.

This clone appeared a few times. This chain joins TRBV28 and TRBJ1-6, with a possible D match to TRBD1 (5 bases). This CDR3 has 14 amino acids. Per the germline V gene, CDR1 is MDHEN and CDR2 is SYDVKM. V was clipped by 3 bases and J by 11 bases, with 14 bases between them. The CDR3 DNA reads TGTGCCAGCAGTTTCCCTCGGGACCTTACACCCCTCCACTTT. This encodes CASSFPRDLTPLHF.

This clone showed up just a few times. The J gene is TRBJ2-1, the V gene TRBV13, with a weak D call TRBD2 (6 bases). Germline assignment: CDR1 PRHDT and CDR2 FYEKMQ (reference sequence). The CDR3 has 15 residues. V shed 1 base and J shed 3 bases, with 10 bases lying between them. CDR3 in amino acids: CASSLAGSGYNEQFF. For the CDR3, the DNA is TGTGCCAGCAGCTTAGCCGGGAGTGGCTACAATGAGCAGTTCTTC.

The chain combines TRBV28 with TRBJ2-1; 16 bases fit TRBD2. This CDR3 comprises 15 residues. With 4 bases clipped from V and 9 bases from J, the junction kept 3 bases outside the gene matches. Germline loops: CDR1 MDHEN, CDR2 SYDVKM. CDR3 in DNA: TGTGCCAGCAGTTCCGGGACTAGCGGGAGGGTTGAGCAGTTCTTC. Protein sequence: CASSSGTSGRVEQFF.

V gene TRBV2 combines with J gene TRBJ2-3; the match to TRBD2 covers 13 bases. Per the germline V gene, CDR1 is SNHLY and CDR2 is FYNNEI. This CDR3 contains 14 residues. V lost 10 bases, J lost 3 bases, and 4 bases stayed unmatched. Written as DNA, the CDR3 is TGTGCCAACCAACTAGCGGGAGGGACAGATACGCAGTATTTT. Translation gives CANQLAGGTDTQYF.